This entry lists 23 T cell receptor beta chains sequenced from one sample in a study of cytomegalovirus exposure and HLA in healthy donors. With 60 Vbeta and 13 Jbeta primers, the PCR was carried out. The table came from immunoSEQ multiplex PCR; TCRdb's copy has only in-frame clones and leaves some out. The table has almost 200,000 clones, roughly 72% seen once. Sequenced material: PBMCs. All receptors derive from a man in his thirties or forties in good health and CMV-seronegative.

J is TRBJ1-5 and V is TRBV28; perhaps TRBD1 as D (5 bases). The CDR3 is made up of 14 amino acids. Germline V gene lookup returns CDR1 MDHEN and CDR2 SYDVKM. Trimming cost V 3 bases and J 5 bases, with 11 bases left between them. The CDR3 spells CASSFRGRDQPQHF. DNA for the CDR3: TGTGCCAGCAGTTTTAGGGGTAGGGATCAGCCCCAGCATTTT.

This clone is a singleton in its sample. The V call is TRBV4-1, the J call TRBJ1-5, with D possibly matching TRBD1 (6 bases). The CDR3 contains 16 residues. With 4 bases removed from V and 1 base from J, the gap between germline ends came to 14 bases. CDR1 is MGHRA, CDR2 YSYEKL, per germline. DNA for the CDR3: TGCGCCAGCAGCCCATCCGAGGGGGTAAGCAATCAGCCCCAGCATTTT. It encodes CASSPSEGVSNQPQHF.

CDR3 DNA sequence: TGTGCCAGCAGTTACCACCTAGAGTCGGCCTCCGACTCCTACGAGCAGTACTTC. Translation: CASSYHLESASDSYEQYF. The chain is built from TRBV28 and TRBJ2-5; no definite D call. The J call may be in error: the DNA end matches TRBJ2-7 better. Germline CDR1 MDHEN, CDR2 SYDVKM. There are 18 residues in the CDR3.

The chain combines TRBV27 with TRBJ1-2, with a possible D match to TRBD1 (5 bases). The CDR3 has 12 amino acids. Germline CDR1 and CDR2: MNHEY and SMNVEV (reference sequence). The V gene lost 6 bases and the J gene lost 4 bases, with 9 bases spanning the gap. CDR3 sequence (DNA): TGTGCCAGCAGCGACAGAGTCTATGGCTACACCTTC. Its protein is CASSDRVYGYTF.

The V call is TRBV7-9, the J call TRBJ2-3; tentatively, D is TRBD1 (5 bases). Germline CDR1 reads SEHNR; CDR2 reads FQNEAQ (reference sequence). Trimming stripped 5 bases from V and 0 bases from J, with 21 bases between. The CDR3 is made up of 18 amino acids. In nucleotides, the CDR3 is TGTGCCAGCAGCCCACCCATGGAGACGGACACTAGCACAGATACGCAGTATTTT. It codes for CASSPPMETDTSTDTQYF.

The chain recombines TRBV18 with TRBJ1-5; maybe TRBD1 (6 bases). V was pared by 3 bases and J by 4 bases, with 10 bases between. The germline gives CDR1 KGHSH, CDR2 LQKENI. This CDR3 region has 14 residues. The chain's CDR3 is CASSPSGTNQPQHF. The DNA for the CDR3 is TGTGCCAGCTCACCTTCAGGGACAAATCAGCCCCAGCATTTT.

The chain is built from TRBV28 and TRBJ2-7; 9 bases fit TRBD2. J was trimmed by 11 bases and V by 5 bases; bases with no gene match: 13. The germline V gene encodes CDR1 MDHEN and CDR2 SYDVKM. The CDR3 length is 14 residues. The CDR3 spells CASSHSAGGPAEYF. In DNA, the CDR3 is TGTGCCAGCAGTCACTCGGCGGGAGGGCCTGCCGAGTACTTC.

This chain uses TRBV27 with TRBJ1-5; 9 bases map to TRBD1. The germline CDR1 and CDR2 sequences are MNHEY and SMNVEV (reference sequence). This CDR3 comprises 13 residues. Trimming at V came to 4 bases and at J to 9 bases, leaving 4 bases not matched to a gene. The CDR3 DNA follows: TGTGCCAGCAGTTCGGGACAGGGTCTGCCCCAGCATTTT. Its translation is CASSSGQGLPQHF.

The CDR3 reads CASSRDRDIGSNQPQHF. CDR3 sequence (DNA): TGTGCCAGCAGCCGGGACAGGGATATTGGGAGCAATCAGCCCCAGCATTTT. The J gene is TRBJ1-5, the V gene TRBV2; 9 bases align to TRBD1. The CDR3 runs 17 residues. CDR1 and CDR2 (germline): SNHLY, FYNNEI. With V trimmed by 6 bases and J by 1 base, 10 bases remained unmatched.

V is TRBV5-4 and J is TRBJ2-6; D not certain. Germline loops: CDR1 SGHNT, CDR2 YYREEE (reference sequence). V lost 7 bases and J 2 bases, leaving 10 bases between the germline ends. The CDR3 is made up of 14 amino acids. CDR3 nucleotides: TGTGCCAGCCGGTCGGGTCCTGGGGCCAACGTCCTGACTTTC. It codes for CASRSGPGANVLTF.

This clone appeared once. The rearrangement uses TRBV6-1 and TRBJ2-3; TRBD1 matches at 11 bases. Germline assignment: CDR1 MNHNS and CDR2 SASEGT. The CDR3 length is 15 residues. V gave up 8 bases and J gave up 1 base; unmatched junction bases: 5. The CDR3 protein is CASRDRGIGTDTQYF. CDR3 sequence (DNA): TGTGCCAGCCGGGACAGGGGGATTGGCACAGATACGCAGTATTTT.

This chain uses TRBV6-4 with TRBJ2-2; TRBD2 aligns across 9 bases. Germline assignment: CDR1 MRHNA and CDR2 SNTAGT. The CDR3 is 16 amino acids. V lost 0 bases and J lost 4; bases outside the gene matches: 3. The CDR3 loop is CASSDSSSGSTGELFF. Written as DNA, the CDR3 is TGTGCCAGCAGTGACTCGAGTAGCGGGAGCACCGGGGAGCTGTTTTTT.

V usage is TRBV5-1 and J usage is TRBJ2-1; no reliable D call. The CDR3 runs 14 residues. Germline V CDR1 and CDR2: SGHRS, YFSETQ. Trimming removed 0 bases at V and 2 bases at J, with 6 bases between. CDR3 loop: CASSLDSTYNEQFF. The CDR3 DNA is TGCGCCAGCAGCTTGGACAGTACCTACAATGAGCAGTTCTTC.

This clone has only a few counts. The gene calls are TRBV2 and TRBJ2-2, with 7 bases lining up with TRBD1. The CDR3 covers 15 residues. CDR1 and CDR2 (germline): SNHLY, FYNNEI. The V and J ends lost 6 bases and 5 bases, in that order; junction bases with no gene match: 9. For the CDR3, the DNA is TGTGCCAGCAGACAGGGGACCTCATGGACCGGGGAGCTGTTTTTT. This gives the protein CASRQGTSWTGELFF.

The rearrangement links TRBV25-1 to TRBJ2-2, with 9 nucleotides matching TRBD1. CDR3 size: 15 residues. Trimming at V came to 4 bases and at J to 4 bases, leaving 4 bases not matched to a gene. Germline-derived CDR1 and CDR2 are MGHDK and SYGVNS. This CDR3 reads CASSGRDRATGELFF. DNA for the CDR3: TGTGCCAGCAGTGGCCGGGACAGGGCCACCGGGGAGCTGTTTTTT.

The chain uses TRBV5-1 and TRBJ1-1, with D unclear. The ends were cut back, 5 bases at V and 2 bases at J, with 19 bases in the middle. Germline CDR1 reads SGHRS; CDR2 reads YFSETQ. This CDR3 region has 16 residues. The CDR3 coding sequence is TGCGCCAGCAGTAGAGAAGGCGTCGGAGCCAACACTGAAGCTTTCTTT. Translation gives CASSREGVGANTEAFF.

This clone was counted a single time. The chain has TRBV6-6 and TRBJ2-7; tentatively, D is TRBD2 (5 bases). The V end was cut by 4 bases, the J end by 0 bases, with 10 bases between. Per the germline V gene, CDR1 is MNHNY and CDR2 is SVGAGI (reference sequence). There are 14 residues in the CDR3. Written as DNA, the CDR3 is TGTGCCAGCAGTTCCCCGGGAAGCTCCTACGAGCAGTACTTC. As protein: CASSSPGSSYEQYF.

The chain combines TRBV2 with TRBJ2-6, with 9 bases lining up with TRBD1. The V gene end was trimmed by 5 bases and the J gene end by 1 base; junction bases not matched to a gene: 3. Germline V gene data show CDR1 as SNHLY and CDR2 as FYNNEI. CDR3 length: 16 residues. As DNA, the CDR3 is TGTGCCAGCAGTCCCGACAGGGGGTCTGGGGCCAACGTCCTGACTTTC. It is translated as CASSPDRGSGANVLTF. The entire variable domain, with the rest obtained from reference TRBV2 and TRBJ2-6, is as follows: EPEVTQTPSHQVTQMGQEVILRCVPISNHLYFYWYRQILGQKVEFLVSFYNNEISEKSEIFDDQFSVERPDGSNFTLKIRSTKLEDSAMYFCASSPDRGSGANVLTFGAGSRLTVL.

The chain's CDR3 is CASSYGLAQETQYF. For the CDR3, the DNA is TGTGCCAGCAGCTACGGACTAGCGCAAGAGACCCAGTACTTC. This chain uses TRBV7-2 with TRBJ2-5; 9 nucleotides agree with TRBD2. Trimming cost V 4 bases and J 2 bases; bases outside gene matches: 2. This CDR3 comprises 14 residues. Per germline, CDR1 SGHTA and CDR2 FQGNSA.

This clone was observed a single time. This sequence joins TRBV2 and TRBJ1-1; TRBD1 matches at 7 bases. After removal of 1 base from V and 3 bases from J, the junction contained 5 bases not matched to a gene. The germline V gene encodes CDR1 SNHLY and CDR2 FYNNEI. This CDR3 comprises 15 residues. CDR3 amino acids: CASSEGQGWYTEAFF. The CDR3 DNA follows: TGTGCCAGCAGTGAAGGACAGGGTTGGTACACTGAAGCTTTCTTT.

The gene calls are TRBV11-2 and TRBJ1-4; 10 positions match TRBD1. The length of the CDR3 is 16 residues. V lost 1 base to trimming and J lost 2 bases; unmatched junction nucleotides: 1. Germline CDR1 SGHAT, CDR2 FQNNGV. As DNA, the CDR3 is TGTGCCAGCAGCTTAGGGGACAGGGGCACTAATGAAAAACTGTTTTTT. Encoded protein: CASSLGDRGTNEKLFF.

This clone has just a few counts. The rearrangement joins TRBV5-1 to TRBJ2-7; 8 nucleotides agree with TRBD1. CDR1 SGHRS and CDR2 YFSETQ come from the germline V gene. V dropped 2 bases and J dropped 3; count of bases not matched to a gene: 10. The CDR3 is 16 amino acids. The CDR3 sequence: CASSLRGQDASYEQYF. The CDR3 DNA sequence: TGCGCCAGCAGCTTAAGGGGACAGGACGCTAGCTACGAGCAGTACTTC.

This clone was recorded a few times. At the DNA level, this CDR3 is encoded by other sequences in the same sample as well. The DNA of the CDR3 is TGCGCCAGCAGCTTGGGGGGCGGTAGCTACGAGCAGTACTTC. Encoded protein: CASSLGGGSYEQYF. The V and J genes are TRBV5-1 and TRBJ2-7; maybe TRBD1 (5 bases). Trimming took off 0 bases at V and 3 bases at J, with 10 bases between the two ends. The length of the CDR3 is 14 residues. Germline V gene sequence: CDR1 SGHRS, CDR2 YFSETQ.